Listed below are T cell receptor beta chains from one sample, sequenced in a study of cytomegalovirus exposure and HLA in healthy donors. This table comes from immunoSEQ multiplex PCR, and its TCRdb copy is limited to in-frame clones, with some not included. The table includes around 20,000 clones, 95% to 97% detected once. Sequencing input: PBMCs. The receptor source for this set is a man in his thirties or forties in good health and CMV-seropositive. CDR3s include the opening cysteine and the closing phenylalanine or tryptophan. A D gene is named only where the DNA matches it firmly. Size is stated for part of the rows, as once, few or many counts, or as a class when the clone is expanded.

>TRBV19|few|TRBJ1-5|TRBD1
CASSEDRGGFVQPQHF
TGTGCCAGCAGCGAAGACAGGGGAGGTTTCGTTCAGCCCCAGCATTTT
>TRBV25-1|NA|TRBJ2-3|NA
CASSETPDYTDTQYF
TGTGCCAGCAGTGAAACTCCCGACTACACAGATACGCAGTATTTT
>TRBV9|NA|TRBJ2-6|TRBD1
CASSVRTGLSGANVLTF
TGTGCCAGCAGCGTGCGGACAGGCCTCTCTGGGGCCAACGTCCTGACTTTC
>TRBV30|NA|TRBJ2-3|NA
CAWSVGGATDTQYF
TGTGCCTGGAGTGTAGGGGGAGCCACAGATACGCAGTATTTT
>TRBV27|once|TRBJ2-7|TRBD1
CASRGFRDSAYEQYF
TGTGCCAGCAGGGGATTTCGGGACAGCGCCTACGAGCAGTACTTC
>TRBV7-3|NA|TRBJ2-7|TRBD1
CASSSTGDEQYF
TGTGCCAGCAGCTCGACAGGGGACGAGCAGTACTTC
>TRBV4-2|NA|TRBJ2-7|NA
CASSQGLAQFYEQYF
TGTGCCAGCAGCCAAGGGCTAGCTCAGTTCTACGAGCAGTACTTC
>TRBV29-1|NA|TRBJ2-4|TRBD1
CSATGADIQYF
TGCAGCGCTACAGGGGCGGACATTCAGTACTTC
>TRBV6-1|NA|TRBJ1-1|TRBD1
CASKTQGARTEAFF
TGTGCCAGCAAGACCCAGGGGGCGCGGACTGAAGCTTTCTTT
>TRBV28|NA|TRBJ1-4|NA
CASGGGSNEKLFF
TGTGCCAGCGGCGGAGGGTCTAATGAAAAACTGTTTTTT
>TRBV9|NA|TRBJ2-7|NA
CASSVAGSGRYEQYF
TGTGCCAGCAGCGTAGCTGGGTCGGGGAGGTACGAGCAGTACTTC
>TRBV1|NA|TRBJ2-7|NA
CTSRTWSGEVRYEQYF
TGCACCAGCAGGACTTGGAGCGGGGAGGTTCGCTACGAGCAGTACTTC
>TRBV10-3|once|TRBJ2-1|TRBD2
CAISKPTSGSWLSNEQFF
TGTGCCATCAGTAAACCGACTAGCGGGAGCTGGTTGAGCAATGAGCAGTTCTTC
>TRBV4-1|NA|TRBJ2-1|NA
CASSQALYNEQFF
TGCGCCAGCAGCCAAGCCCTATACAATGAGCAGTTCTTC
>TRBV13|NA|TRBJ2-7|TRBD1
CASSLRDRGYEQYF
TGTGCCAGCAGCTTAAGGGACAGGGGCTACGAGCAGTACTTC
>TRBV27|NA|TRBJ1-5|NA
CASSLRDSNQPQHF
TGTGCCAGCAGTTTAAGAGATAGCAATCAGCCCCAGCATTTT
>TRBV6-6|NA|TRBJ2-7|TRBD2
CASSLTSGGSYEQYF
TGTGCCAGCAGCCTGACTAGCGGGGGATCCTACGAGCAGTACTTC
>TRBV5-4|NA|TRBJ2-5|TRBD1
CASSLAAFRGQETQYF
TGTGCCAGCAGCTTGGCAGCGTTCAGGGGGCAAGAGACCCAGTACTTC
>TRBV11-3|NA|TRBJ2-7|NA
CASSLGHRPRIEEQYF
TGTGCCAGCAGCTTAGGGCACAGACCAAGAATTGAGGAGCAGTACTTC
>TRBV11-1|NA|TRBJ2-2|TRBD1
CASSWDRTGELFF
TGTGCCAGCAGCTGGGACAGGACCGGGGAGCTGTTTTTT
>TRBV14|NA|TRBJ2-3|NA
CASSRGTDTQYF
TGTGCCAGCAGTCGCGGCACAGATACGCAGTATTTT
>TRBV6-6|NA|TRBJ2-3|NA
CASSLSATRTDTQYF
TGTGCCAGCAGTTTAAGCGCTACCCGCACAGATACGCAGTATTTT
>TRBV4-1|NA|TRBJ2-7|TRBD1
CASSRTGGFNEQYF
TGCGCCAGCAGTCGGACAGGGGGATTCAACGAGCAGTACTTC
>TRBV27|NA|TRBJ2-7|NA
CASSRLTLIYEQYF
TGTGCCAGCAGTAGACTCACCTTAATCTACGAGCAGTACTTC
>TRBV13|NA|TRBJ1-1|NA
CASRAQGKRTEAFF
TGTGCCAGCAGGGCACAGGGAAAGAGGACTGAAGCTTTCTTT
>TRBV5-1|NA|TRBJ2-5|NA
CASSLGGGGQETQYF
TGCGCCAGCAGCTTGGGAGGTGGCGGCCAAGAGACCCAGTACTTC
>TRBV6-5|NA|TRBJ2-1|TRBD2
CASSYAGGRADEQFF
TGTGCCAGCAGTTACGCCGGCGGGAGAGCGGATGAGCAGTTCTTC
>TRBV11-2|NA|TRBJ2-7|NA
CASSSLRYYEQYF
TGTGCCAGCAGCTCCCTTCGGTACTACGAGCAGTACTTC
>TRBV4-2|NA|TRBJ2-7|TRBD2
CASSQAAGAGYEQYF
TGTGCCAGCAGCCAAGCGGCGGGAGCCGGCTACGAGCAGTACTTC
>TRBV27|NA|TRBJ2-7|TRBD1
CASSPISGTGGVEQYF
TGTGCCAGCAGTCCCATCTCCGGGACAGGGGGCGTCGAGCAGTACTTC
>TRBV28|NA|TRBJ2-1|TRBD2
CASSLGLAGVYNEQFF
TGTGCCAGCAGTTTAGGACTAGCGGGAGTCTACAATGAGCAGTTCTTC
>TRBV27|NA|TRBJ2-7|TRBD2
CASSTFLAGGPTYEQYF
TGTGCCAGCAGTACGTTCCTAGCGGGAGGGCCCACCTACGAGCAGTACTTC
>TRBV19|NA|TRBJ1-5|NA
CASNRRGGANQPQHF
TGTGCCAGTAACCGCCGTGGGGGGGCCAATCAGCCCCAGCATTTT
>TRBV28|NA|TRBJ1-2|NA
CASIPQGSAYGYTF
TGTGCCAGCATTCCCCAGGGGTCGGCCTATGGCTACACCTTC
>TRBV19|NA|TRBJ1-4|NA
CASRRTGVSVANEKLFF
TGTGCCAGTAGAAGAACAGGCGTATCCGTAGCTAATGAAAAACTGTTTTTT
>TRBV9|NA|TRBJ2-7|TRBD1
CVSSPSGGQSDEQYF
TGTGTCAGCAGCCCTAGTGGGGGACAGTCTGACGAGCAGTACTTC
>TRBV2|NA|TRBJ2-1|TRBD2
CATTQMGLAGEGRYNEQFF
TGTGCCACCACCCAAATGGGACTAGCGGGAGAGGGACGATACAATGAGCAGTTCTTC
>TRBV20-1|NA|TRBJ1-1|TRBD1
CRPAGGEEAFF
TGCAGGCCGGCAGGGGGCGAGGAAGCTTTCTTT
>TRBV6-6|NA|TRBJ1-1|NA
CASMLGFPGSTEAFF
TGTGCCAGCATGTTAGGCTTTCCGGGGAGTACTGAAGCTTTCTTT
>TRBV6-4|NA|TRBJ2-1|NA
CASSEELALGEQFF
TGTGCCAGCAGTGAGGAACTAGCCCTCGGTGAGCAGTTCTTC
>TRBV27|NA|TRBJ2-3|NA
CASSRPGGTDTQYF
TGTGCCAGCAGTCGTCCAGGCGGCACAGATACGCAGTATTTT
>TRBV9|NA|TRBJ2-3|TRBD2
CASSDPSGSADTQYF
TGTGCCAGCAGCGATCCTAGCGGGAGTGCAGATACGCAGTATTTT
>TRBV19|NA|TRBJ2-7|TRBD2
CASSILGAGGPYEQYF
TGTGCCAGTAGTATTCTAGGAGCGGGAGGGCCCTACGAGCAGTACTTC
>TRBV27|medium-sized|TRBJ2-1|NA
CASSSVLSYNEQFF
TGTGCCAGCAGTTCAGTCCTCTCCTACAATGAGCAGTTCTTC
>TRBV6-1|NA|TRBJ1-2|NA
CASRVRQEYGYTF
TGTGCCAGCAGGGTTCGACAGGAATATGGCTACACCTTC
>TRBV4-2|NA|TRBJ1-3|NA
CASSQVQGNTIYF
TGTGCCAGCAGCCAAGTCCAGGGAAACACCATATATTTT
>TRBV28|NA|TRBJ2-1|NA
CASKFAGTYNEQFF
TGTGCCAGCAAATTCGCGGGGACGTACAATGAGCAGTTCTTC
>TRBV7-2|NA|TRBJ1-2|TRBD1
CASSPSRDRDKFYGYTF
TGTGCCAGCAGCCCCAGCCGGGACAGGGATAAATTCTATGGCTACACCTTC
>TRBV9|NA|TRBJ2-6|NA
CASSAGLGANVLTF
TGTGCCAGCAGCGCGGGTCTGGGGGCCAACGTCCTGACTTTC
>TRBV4-3|NA|TRBJ2-3|NA
CASSQGLMGTDTQYF
TGCGCCAGCAGCCAAGGACTAATGGGCACAGATACGCAGTATTTT
>TRBV6-5|NA|TRBJ2-3|NA
CASSYSGLSTDTQYF
TGTGCCAGCAGTTATAGCGGATTAAGCACAGATACGCAGTATTTT